Sequencing of this T cell receptor beta chain was carried out in a study of T cell changes during pregnancy in multiple sclerosis. Trimming took off 4 bases at V and 9 bases at J, with 25 bases between the two ends. Germline CDR1 is SEHNR and CDR2 is FQNEAQ (reference sequence). CDR3 length: 17 residues. The assay was immunoSEQ multiplex PCR, and TCRdb's table has in-frame clones only and misses some. The sample yields just over 55,000 clones, 75% to 95% seen once. This sample comprised peripheral blood, obtained after pregnancy. The receptor's source is a female donor in good health, enrolled as a control in a pregnancy study. The chain has TRBV7-9 and TRBJ2-4; a possible D gene is TRBD2 (7 bases). The CDR3 here is CASSSHAGGGGSGIQYF. Written as DNA, the CDR3 is TGTGCCAGCAGCTCTCATGCAGGAGGGGGGGGCTCGGGCATTCAGTACTTC. Full variable domain (missing parts from reference TRBV7-9 and TRBJ2-4): DTGVSQNPRHKITKRGQNVTFRCDPISEHNRLYWYRQTLGQGPEFLTYFQNEAQLEKSRLLSDRFSAERPKGSFSTLEIQRTEQGDSAMYLCASSSHAGGGGSGIQYFGAGTRLSVL.